The clone carrying this T cell receptor beta chain occurred a few times. Its target is not known. These data originate in a study of identical twins. This CDR3 has 15 amino acids. V lost 3 bases and J lost 10; bases outside the gene matches: 6. The germline gives CDR1 LGHDT, CDR2 YNNKEL (reference sequence). Every sampled donor was Caucasian and healthy. Study-level findings and limits: In monozygotic twins, models underestimated the sharing of out-of-frame TCR alpha. Twins shared out-of-frame alpha sequences with excess low generation probability.

Addition of a universal primer site occurred through template switching, and cDNA carried unique molecular identifiers. TCRdb redid the calling of the 5' RACE reads with MiXCR, one entry per CDR3 protein. The sample holds a few hundred thousand distinct CDR3 sequences, roughly a tenth seen once. Source material: memory T cells sorted from blood. The clonotype was recovered from a man aged 50 to 59 in good health. The chain links TRBV3-1 to TRBJ2-1, with 13 bases fitting TRBD2. The CDR3 DNA reads as TGTGCCAGCAGCCACTCCGGGACTAGCGGGATCGAGCAGTTCTTC. Protein sequence: CASSHSGTSGIEQFF.